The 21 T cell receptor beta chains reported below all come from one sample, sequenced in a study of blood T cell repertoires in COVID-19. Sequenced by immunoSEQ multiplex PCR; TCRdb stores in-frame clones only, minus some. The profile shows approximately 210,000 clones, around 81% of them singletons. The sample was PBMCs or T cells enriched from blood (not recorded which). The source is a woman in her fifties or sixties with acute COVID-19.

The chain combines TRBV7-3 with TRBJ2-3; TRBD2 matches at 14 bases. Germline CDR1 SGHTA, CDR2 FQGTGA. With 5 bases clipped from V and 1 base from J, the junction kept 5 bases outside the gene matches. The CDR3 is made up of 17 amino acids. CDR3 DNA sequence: TGTGCCAGCAGCCTGGGACTAGCGGGAGATCGCACAGATACGCAGTATTTT. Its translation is CASSLGLAGDRTDTQYF. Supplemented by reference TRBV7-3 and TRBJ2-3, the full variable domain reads GAGVSQTPSNKVTEKGKYVELRCDPISGHTALYWYRQSLGQGPEFLIYFQGTGAADDSGLPNDRFFAVRPEGSVSTLKIQRTERGDSAVYLCASSLGLAGDRTDTQYFGPGTRLTVL.

The CDR3 bases are TGTGCCAGCAGAGCGGGCGGCAACTCCTACGAGCAGTACTTC. This translates into CASRAGGNSYEQYF. V and J are TRBV25-1 and TRBJ2-7, with D maybe TRBD2 (6 bases). V was clipped by 6 bases and J by 0 bases, with 12 bases between them. Germline lookup yields CDR1 MGHDK and CDR2 SYGVNS. The CDR3 is 14 amino acids.

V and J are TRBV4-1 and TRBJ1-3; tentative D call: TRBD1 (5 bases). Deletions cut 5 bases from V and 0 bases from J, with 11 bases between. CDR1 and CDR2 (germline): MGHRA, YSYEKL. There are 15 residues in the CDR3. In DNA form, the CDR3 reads TGCGCCAGCAGCAGAGACAGATTCTCTGGAAACACCATATATTTT. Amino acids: CASSRDRFSGNTIYF.

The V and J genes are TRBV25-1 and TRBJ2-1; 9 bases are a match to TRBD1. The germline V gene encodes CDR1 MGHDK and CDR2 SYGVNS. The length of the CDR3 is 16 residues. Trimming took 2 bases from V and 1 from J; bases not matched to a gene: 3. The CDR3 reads CASSETGGWSYNEQFF. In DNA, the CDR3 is TGTGCCAGCAGTGAAACAGGGGGCTGGTCCTACAATGAGCAGTTCTTC.

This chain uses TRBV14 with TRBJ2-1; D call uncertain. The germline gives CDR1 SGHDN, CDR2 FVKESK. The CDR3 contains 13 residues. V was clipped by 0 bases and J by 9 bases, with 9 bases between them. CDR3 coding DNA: TGTGCCAGCAGCCAAGAAAGGAGAGGTGAGCAGTTCTTC. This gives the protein CASSQERRGEQFF.

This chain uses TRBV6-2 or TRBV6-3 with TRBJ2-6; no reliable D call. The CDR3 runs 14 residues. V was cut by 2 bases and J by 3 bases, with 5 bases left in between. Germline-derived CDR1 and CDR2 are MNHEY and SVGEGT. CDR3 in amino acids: CASSYPIGANVLTF. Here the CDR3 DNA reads TGTGCCAGCAGTTACCCCATTGGGGCCAACGTCCTGACTTTC.

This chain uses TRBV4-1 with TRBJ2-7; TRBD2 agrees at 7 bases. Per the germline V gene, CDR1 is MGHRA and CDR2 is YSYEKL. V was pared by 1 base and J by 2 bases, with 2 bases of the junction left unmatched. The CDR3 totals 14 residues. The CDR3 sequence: CASSQGGGAYEQYF. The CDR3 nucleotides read TGCGCCAGCAGCCAAGGGGGGGGAGCCTACGAGCAGTACTTC.

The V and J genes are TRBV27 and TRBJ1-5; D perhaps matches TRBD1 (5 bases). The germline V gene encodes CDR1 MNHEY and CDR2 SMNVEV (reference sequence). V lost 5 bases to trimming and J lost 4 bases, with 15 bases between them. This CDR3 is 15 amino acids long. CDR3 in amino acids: CASSTTDSWNQPQHF. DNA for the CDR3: TGTGCCAGCAGTACCACCGACAGCTGGAATCAGCCCCAGCATTTT.

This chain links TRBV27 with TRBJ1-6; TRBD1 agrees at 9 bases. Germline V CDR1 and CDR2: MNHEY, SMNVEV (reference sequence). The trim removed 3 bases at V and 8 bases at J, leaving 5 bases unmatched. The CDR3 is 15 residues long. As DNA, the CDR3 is TGTGCCAGCAGTTTGAAGGACAGGGGATATTCACCCCTCCACTTT. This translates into CASSLKDRGYSPLHF.

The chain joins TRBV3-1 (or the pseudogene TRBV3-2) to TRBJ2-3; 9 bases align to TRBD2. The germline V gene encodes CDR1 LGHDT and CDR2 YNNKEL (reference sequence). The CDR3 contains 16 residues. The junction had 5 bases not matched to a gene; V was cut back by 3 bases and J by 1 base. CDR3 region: CASSQGLAGRTDTQYF. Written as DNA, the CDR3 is TGTGCCAGCAGCCAGGGCCTAGCGGGGCGCACAGATACGCAGTATTTT.

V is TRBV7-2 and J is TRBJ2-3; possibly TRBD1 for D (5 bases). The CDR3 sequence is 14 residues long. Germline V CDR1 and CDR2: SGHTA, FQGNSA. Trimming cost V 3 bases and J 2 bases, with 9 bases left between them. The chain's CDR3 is CASSFLQVTDTQYF. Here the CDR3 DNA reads TGTGCCAGCAGCTTCTTACAGGTCACAGATACGCAGTATTTT.

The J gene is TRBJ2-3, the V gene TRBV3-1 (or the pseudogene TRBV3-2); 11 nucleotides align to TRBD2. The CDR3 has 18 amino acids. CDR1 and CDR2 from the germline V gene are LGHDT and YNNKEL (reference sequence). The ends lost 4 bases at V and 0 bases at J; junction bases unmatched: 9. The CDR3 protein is CASSPHLAGGLSTDTQYF. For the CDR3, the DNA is TGTGCCAGCAGCCCCCACCTAGCGGGGGGTTTGAGCACAGATACGCAGTATTTT.

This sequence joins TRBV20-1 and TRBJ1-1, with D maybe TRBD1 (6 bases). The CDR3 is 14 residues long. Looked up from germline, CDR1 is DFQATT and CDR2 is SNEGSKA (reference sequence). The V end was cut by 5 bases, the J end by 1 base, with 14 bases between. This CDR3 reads CSAGGGPPNTEAFF. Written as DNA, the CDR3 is TGCAGTGCTGGTGGGGGGCCGCCGAACACTGAAGCTTTCTTT.

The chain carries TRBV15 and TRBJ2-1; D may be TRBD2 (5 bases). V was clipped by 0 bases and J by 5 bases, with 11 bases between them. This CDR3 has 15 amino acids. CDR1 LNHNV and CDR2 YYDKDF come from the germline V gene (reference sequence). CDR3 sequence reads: CATSRDPFGDNEQFF. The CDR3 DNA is TGTGCCACCAGCAGAGATCCCTTCGGGGACAATGAGCAGTTCTTC.

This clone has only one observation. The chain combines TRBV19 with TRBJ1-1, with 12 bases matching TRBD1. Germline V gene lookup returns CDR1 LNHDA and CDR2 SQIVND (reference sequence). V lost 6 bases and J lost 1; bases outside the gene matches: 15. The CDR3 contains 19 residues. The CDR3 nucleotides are TGTGCCAGTAGGACAAGACCGGGACAGGGGGCAGACACGAACACTGAAGCTTTCTTT. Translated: CASRTRPGQGADTNTEAFF. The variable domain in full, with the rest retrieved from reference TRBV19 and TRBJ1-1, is DGGITQSPKYLFRKEGQNVTLSCEQNLNHDAMYWYRQDPGQGLRLIYYSQIVNDFQKGDIAEGYSVSREKKESFPLTVTSAQKNPTAFYLCASRTRPGQGADTNTEAFFGQGTRLTVV.

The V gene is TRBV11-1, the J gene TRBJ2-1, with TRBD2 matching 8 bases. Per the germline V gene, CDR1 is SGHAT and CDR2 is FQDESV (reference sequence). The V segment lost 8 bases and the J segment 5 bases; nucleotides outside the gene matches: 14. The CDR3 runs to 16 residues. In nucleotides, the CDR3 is TGTGCCAGCGGCCCGGGGGGGCGGCGTAGTGACAATGAGCAGTTCTTC. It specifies CASGPGGRRSDNEQFF. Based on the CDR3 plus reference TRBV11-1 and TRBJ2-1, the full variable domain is EAEVAQSPRYKITEKSQAVAFWCDPISGHATLYWYRQILGQGPELLVQFQDESVVDDSQLPKDRFSAERLKGVDSTLKIQPAELGDSAMYLCASGPGGRRSDNEQFFGPGTRLTVL.

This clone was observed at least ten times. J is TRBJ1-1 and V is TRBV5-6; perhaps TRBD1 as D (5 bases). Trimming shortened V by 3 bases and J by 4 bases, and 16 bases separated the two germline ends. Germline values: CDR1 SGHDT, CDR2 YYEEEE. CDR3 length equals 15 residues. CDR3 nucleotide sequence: TGTGCCAGCAGCTCTAGGGGTTGGGGTCTCACTGAAGCTTTCTTT. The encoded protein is CASSSRGWGLTEAFF.

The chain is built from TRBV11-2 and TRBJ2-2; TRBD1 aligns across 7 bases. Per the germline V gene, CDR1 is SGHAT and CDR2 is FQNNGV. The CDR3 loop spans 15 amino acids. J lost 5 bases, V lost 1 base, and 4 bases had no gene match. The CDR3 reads CASSLVRGPTGELFF. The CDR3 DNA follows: TGTGCCAGCAGCTTAGTTAGGGGGCCGACCGGGGAGCTGTTTTTT.

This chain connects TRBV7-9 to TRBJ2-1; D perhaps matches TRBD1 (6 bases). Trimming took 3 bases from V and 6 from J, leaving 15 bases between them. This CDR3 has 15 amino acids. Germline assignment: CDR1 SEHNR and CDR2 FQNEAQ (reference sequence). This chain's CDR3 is CASSFPQGQVNEQFF. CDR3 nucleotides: TGTGCCAGCAGCTTCCCTCAGGGGCAAGTCAATGAGCAGTTCTTC. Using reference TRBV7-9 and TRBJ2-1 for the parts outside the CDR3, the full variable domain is DTGVSQNPRHKITKRGQNVTFRCDPISEHNRLYWYRQTLGQGPEFLTYFQNEAQLEKSRLLSDRFSAERPKGSFSTLEIQRTEQGDSAMYLCASSFPQGQVNEQFFGPGTRLTVL.

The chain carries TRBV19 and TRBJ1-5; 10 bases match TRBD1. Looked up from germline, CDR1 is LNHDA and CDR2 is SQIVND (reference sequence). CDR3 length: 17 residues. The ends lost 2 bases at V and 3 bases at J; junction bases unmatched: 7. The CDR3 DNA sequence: TGTGCCAGTAGTATACGACAGGACAGGGGGTTCAATCAGCCCCAGCATTTT. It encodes CASSIRQDRGFNQPQHF.

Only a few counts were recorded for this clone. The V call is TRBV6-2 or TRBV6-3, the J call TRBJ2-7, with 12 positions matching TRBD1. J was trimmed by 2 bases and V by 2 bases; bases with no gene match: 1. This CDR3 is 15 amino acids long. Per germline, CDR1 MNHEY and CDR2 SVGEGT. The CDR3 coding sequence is TGTGCCAGCAGTTACGGGACAGGGGGCGCCTACGAGCAGTACTTC. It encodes CASSYGTGGAYEQYF.